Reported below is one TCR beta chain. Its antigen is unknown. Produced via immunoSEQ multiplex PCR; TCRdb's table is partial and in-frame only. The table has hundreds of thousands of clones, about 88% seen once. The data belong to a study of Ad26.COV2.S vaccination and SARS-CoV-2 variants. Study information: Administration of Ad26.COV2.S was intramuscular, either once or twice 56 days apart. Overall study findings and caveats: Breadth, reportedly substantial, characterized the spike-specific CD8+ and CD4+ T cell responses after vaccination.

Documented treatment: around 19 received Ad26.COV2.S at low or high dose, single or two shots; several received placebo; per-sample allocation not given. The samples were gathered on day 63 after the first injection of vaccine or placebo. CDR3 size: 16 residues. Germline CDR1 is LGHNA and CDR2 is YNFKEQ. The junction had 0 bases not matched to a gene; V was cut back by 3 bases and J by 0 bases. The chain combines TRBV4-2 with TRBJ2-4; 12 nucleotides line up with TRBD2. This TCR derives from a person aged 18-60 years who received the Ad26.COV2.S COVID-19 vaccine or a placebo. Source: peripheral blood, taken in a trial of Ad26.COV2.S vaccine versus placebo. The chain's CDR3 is CASSQTSGRAKNIQYF. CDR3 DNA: TGTGCCAGCAGCCAGACTAGCGGGAGAGCCAAAAACATTCAGTACTTC.